This T cell receptor (beta chain) appears in the sequencing data of a study of spatial heterogeneity in lung cancer. Broader study findings: Tumor TCRs that were ubiquitous and expanded showed up in blood more at resection than follow-up.

Every cDNA TCR molecule received its own unique molecular identifier. TCRdb reprocessed the 5' RACE reads with MiXCR, giving one entry per CDR3 protein. This sample carries around 11,000 distinct CDR3 sequences, roughly 3.5% of them seen once, and the ten largest clones take around half. V lost 3 bases, J lost 7 bases, and 16 bases lay in between. Germline-derived CDR1 and CDR2 are MGHDK and SYGVNS. The CDR3 contains 15 residues. This clonotype was counted at least ten times. Its cognate antigen is unknown. Time point noted: sample taken at primary tumor resection. The donor group consisted of 55 to 85 patients who had untreated, early-stage non-small cell lung cancer.

The sequence was obtained from a female donor with early-stage non-small cell lung cancer. The chain joins TRBV25-1 to TRBJ2-4; D may be TRBD1 (5 bases). This material consisted of PBMCs, taken at surgery. CDR3 residues: CASSDHRAGLNIQYF. The CDR3 bases are TGTGCCAGCAGTGATCACCGCGCAGGGCTGAACATTCAGTACTTC.